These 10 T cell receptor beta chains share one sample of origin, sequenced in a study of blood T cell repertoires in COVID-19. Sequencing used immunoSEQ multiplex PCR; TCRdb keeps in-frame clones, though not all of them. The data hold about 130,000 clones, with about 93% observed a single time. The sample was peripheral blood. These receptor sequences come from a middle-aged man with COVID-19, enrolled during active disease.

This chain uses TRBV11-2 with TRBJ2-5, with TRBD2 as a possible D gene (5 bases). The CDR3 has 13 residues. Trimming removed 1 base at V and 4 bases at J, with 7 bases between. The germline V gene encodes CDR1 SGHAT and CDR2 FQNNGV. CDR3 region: CASSLGAGETQYF. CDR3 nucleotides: TGTGCCAGCAGCTTAGGGGCGGGAGAGACCCAGTACTTC.

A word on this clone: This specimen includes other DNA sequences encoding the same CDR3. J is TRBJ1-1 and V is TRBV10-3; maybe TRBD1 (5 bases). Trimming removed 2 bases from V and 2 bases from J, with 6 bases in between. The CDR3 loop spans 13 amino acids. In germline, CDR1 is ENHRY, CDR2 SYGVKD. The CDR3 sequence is CAISEQGNTEAFF. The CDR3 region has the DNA TGTGCCATCAGTGAGCAGGGAAACACTGAAGCTTTCTTT.

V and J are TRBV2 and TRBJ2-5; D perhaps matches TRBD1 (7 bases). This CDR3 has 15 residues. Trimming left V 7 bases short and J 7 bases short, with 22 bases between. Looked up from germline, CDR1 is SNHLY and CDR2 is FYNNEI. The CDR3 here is CASTRTGQAEGTQYF. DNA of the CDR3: TGTGCCAGCACCAGGACAGGACAGGCGGAGGGGACCCAGTACTTC. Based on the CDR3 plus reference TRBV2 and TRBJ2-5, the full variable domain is EPEVTQTPSHQVTQMGQEVILRCVPISNHLYFYWYRQILGQKVEFLVSFYNNEISEKSEIFDDQFSVERPDGSNFTLKIRSTKLEDSAMYFCASTRTGQAEGTQYFGPGTRLLVL.

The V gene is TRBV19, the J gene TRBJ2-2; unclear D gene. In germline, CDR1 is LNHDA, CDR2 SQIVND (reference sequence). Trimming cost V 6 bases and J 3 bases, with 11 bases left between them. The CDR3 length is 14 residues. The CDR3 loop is CASSITTHTGELFF. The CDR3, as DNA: TGTGCCAGTAGCATTACAACACACACCGGGGAGCTGTTTTTT.

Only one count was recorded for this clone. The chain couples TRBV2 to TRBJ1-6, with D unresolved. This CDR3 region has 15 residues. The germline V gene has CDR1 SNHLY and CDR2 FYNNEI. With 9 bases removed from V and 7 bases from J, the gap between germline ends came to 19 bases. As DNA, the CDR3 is TGTGCCAGTTGGTCTAGTTGGCGGGGAAATTCACCCCTCCACTTT. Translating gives CASWSSWRGNSPLHF.

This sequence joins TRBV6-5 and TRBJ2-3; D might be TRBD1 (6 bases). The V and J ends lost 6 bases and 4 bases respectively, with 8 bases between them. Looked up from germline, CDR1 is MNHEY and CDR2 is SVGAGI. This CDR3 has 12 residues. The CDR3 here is CASSPGADTQYF. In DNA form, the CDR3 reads TGTGCCAGCAGCCCAGGGGCAGATACGCAGTATTTT.

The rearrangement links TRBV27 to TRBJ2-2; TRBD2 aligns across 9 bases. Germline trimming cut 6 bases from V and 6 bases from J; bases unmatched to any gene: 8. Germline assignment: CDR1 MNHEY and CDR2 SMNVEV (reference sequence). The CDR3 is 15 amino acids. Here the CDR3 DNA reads TGTGCCAGCAGCCGACTAGCGGAGATTCCCGGGGAGCTGTTTTTT. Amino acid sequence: CASSRLAEIPGELFF.

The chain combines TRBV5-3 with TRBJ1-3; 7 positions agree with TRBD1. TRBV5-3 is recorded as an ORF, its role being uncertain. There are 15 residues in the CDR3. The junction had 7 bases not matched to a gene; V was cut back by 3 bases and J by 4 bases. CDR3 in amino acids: CARSCWNRGGNTIYF. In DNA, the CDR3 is TGTGCCAGAAGCTGCTGGAACAGGGGAGGAAACACCATATATTTT.

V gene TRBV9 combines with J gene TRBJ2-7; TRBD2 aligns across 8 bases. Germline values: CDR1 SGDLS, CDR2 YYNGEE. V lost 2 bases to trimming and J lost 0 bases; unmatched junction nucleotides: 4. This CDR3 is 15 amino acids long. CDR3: CASSVSGSTSYEQYF. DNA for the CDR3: TGTGCCAGCAGCGTCAGCGGGAGCACCTCCTACGAGCAGTACTTC.

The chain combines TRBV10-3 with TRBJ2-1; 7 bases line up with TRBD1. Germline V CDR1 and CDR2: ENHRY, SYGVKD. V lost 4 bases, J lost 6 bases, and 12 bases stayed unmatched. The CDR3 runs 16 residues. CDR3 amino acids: CAISGSRGLTLNEQFF. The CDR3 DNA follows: TGTGCCATCAGTGGCTCGAGGGGGCTGACCCTCAATGAGCAGTTCTTC.